The clone carrying this T cell receptor (beta chain) came up a few times. In each case, RNA was isolated and then reverse transcribed into cDNA as the sequencing template. The repertoire was sequenced with immunoSEQ multiplex PCR; TCRdb's copy has only in-frame clones and lacks some. Of 250,000 or so clones listed, around two thirds are singletons. The entry originates in a study of CD8+ T cells in alopecia areata. The CDR3 is 12 amino acids. V lost 4 bases to trimming and J lost 4 bases; unmatched junction nucleotides: 4. The germline CDR1 and CDR2 sequences are SQVTM and ANQGSEA. The TCR was taken from a human donor with alopecia areata. The sample here was CD4+ T cells sorted from blood, taken at week 0. The chain employs TRBV29-1 and TRBJ2-7; 7 nucleotides align to TRBD1. CDR3 loop: CSVGGGRYEQYF. In DNA, the CDR3 is TGCAGCGTTGGAGGGGGCAGGTACGAGCAGTACTTC.